Here is one T cell receptor beta chain with its context. This entry comes from a study of cytomegalovirus exposure and HLA in healthy donors. This CDR3 spans 12 amino acids. Germline V lookup: CDR1 MNHEY, CDR2 SMNVEV (reference sequence). J gave up 7 bases and V 7 bases, and 3 bases lay outside the gene matches. The PCR employed 60 Vbeta primers together with 13 Jbeta primers. Sequencing used immunoSEQ multiplex PCR; TCRdb keeps in-frame clones, though not all of them. The sample carries tens of thousands of clones, about 80% recorded once. The sample taken for sequencing was PBMCs. This TCR was recovered from a man aged 50-59 years in good health and CMV-seropositive. This chain links TRBV27 with TRBJ2-5, with 10 bases aligning to TRBD2. The DNA for the CDR3 is TGTGCCAGCACTAGCGGGGGAGGGACCCAGTACTTC. It is translated as CASTSGGGTQYF.